The subject of this entry is one TCR beta chain. Only in-frame clones appear in the TCRdb table, and some are missing; sequencing was by immunoSEQ multiplex PCR. The profile covers 200,000 to 300,000 clones, with around 84% appearing a single time and roughly 5% taken by the ten largest. Germline CDR1 is LNHNV and CDR2 is YYDKDF (reference sequence). V dropped 3 bases and J dropped 6 bases, with 10 bases sitting between them. This CDR3 is 13 amino acids long. The data derive from a study of blood T cell repertoires in COVID-19. Source material: peripheral blood. This TCR was recovered from a woman aged 60-75 years with COVID-19, enrolled during active disease. The chain recombines TRBV15 with TRBJ2-3, with a possible D match to TRBD1 (6 bases). CDR3 in DNA: TGTGCCACCAGCAGCCACAGGGTTGATACGCAGTATTTT. Translation gives CATSSHRVDTQYF.